This T cell receptor (beta chain) emerged from a study of T cell responses to AZD1222 COVID-19 vaccine. CDR3 size: 15 residues. The V gene's germline CDR1 is SGHVS and CDR2 FQNEAQ. V shed 3 bases, J shed 8 bases, and the junction held 7 bases outside the gene matches. This clone appeared a few times. Profiled with immunoSEQ multiplex PCR; TCRdb holds only in-frame clones, not every one. The data contain roughly 150,000 clones, 75% to 90% of them singletons. The sample here was peripheral blood, taken on day 0 of AZD1222 vaccination. The sequence came from an adult in good health. The J gene is TRBJ1-6, the V gene TRBV7-8, with 7 bases fitting TRBD1. The CDR3 reads CASSFKAGTDSPLHF. The CDR3 DNA sequence: TGTGCCAGCAGCTTCAAAGCCGGGACAGATTCACCCCTCCACTTT.